Sequencing of this TCR beta chain was carried out in a study of OX40 agonist ivuxolimab in advanced cancers. About the study: A mean age of about 59 years, range about 20 to 85, was recorded, and 70% to 85% were male. Earlier treatment with anti-PD-1, anti-PD-L1 or anti-CTLA-4 was permitted, and around 36% had received some. General study points: Compared with CD4+, CD8+ T cells on average had more expanded clones. Expanded peripheral T cells had an undetermined antigen specificity.

A word on this clone: Its cognate antigen is unknown.

The CDR3 has 12 residues. Germline assignment: CDR1 SGHDT and CDR2 YYEEEE. V was trimmed by 4 bases and J by 5 bases, leaving 9 bases between them. Assay: immunoSEQ multiplex PCR; the TCRdb copy retains only in-frame clones and omits some. The data hold some 40,000 clones, with 90% to 95% observed a single time. V gene TRBV5-6 combines with J gene TRBJ2-5; TRBD2 is a possible D gene (6 bases). The TCR sequence derives from an adult with an advanced solid tumor such as melanoma, head and neck, liver or kidney cancer. The sequenced sample was CD4+ or CD8+ T cells sorted from blood, obtained in a trial of the OX40 agonist ivuxolimab. The CDR3, as DNA: TGTGCCAGCAGCCGGGAGTTGGAGACCCAGTACTTC. Its protein product is CASSRELETQYF. Looking up the rest from reference TRBV5-6 and TRBJ2-5 gives the full variable domain: DAGVTQSPTHLIKTRGQQVTLRCSPKSGHDTVSWYQQALGQGPQFIFQYYEEEERQRGNFPDRFSGHQFPNYSSELNVNALLLGDSALYLCASSRELETQYFGPGTRLLVL.